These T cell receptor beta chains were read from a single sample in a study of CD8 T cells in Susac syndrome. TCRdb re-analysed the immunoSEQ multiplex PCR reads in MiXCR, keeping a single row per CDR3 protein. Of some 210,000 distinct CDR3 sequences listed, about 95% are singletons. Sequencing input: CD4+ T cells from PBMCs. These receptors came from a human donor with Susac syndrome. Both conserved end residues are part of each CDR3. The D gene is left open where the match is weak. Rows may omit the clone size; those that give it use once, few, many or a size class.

CDR3aa: CSARLAGNTYEQYF
CDR3nt: TGCAGTGCTCGACTAGCGGGGAACACCTACGAGCAGTACTTC
d_gene: TRBD2
abundance: NA
j_gene: TRBJ2-7
v_gene: TRBV20-1

CDR3aa: CASSPSGGRAGYTF
CDR3nt: TGTGCCAGCAGTCCCTCTGGGGGAAGAGCTGGCTACACCTTC
d_gene: NA
abundance: NA
j_gene: TRBJ1-2
v_gene: TRBV12-3/TRBV12-4

CDR3aa: CASSDTKSPTDTQYF
CDR3nt: TGTGCCAGCAGTGACACGAAATCCCCCACAGATACGCAGTATTTT
d_gene: NA
abundance: NA
j_gene: TRBJ2-3
v_gene: TRBV6-4

CDR3aa: CASSPDGYSNQPQHF
CDR3nt: TGTGCCAGCAGTCCTGACGGGTATAGCAATCAGCCCCAGCATTTT
d_gene: NA
abundance: NA
j_gene: TRBJ1-5
v_gene: TRBV27

CDR3aa: CASSQEKGRDLYGYTF
CDR3nt: TGTGCCAGCAGCCAAGAAAAAGGGAGGGACCTCTATGGCTACACCTTC
d_gene: NA
abundance: NA
j_gene: TRBJ1-2
v_gene: TRBV4-2

CDR3aa: CASAVGVNEQFF
CDR3nt: TGTGCCAGCGCGGTGGGGGTCAATGAGCAGTTCTTC
d_gene: NA
abundance: NA
j_gene: TRBJ2-1
v_gene: TRBV28

CDR3aa: CASSSSTPQETQYF
CDR3nt: TGTGCCAGCAGTTCGTCGACACCTCAAGAGACCCAGTACTTC
d_gene: NA
abundance: once
j_gene: TRBJ2-5
v_gene: TRBV6-2/TRBV6-3

CDR3aa: CASGLGTGRGNTEAFF
CDR3nt: TGTGCTAGTGGTTTGGGCACGGGGAGGGGAAACACTGAAGCTTTCTTT
d_gene: NA
abundance: NA
j_gene: TRBJ1-1
v_gene: TRBV12-5

CDR3aa: CSVEIGDSNQPQHF
CDR3nt: TGCAGCGTTGAAATAGGGGACAGCAATCAGCCCCAGCATTTT
d_gene: NA
abundance: NA
j_gene: TRBJ1-5
v_gene: TRBV29-1

CDR3aa: CASVSPGRRNEKLFF
CDR3nt: TGTGCCAGCGTCTCTCCGGGCAGAAGAAATGAAAAACTGTTTTTT
d_gene: NA
abundance: NA
j_gene: TRBJ1-4
v_gene: TRBV28

CDR3aa: CASSVAPSRYEQYF
CDR3nt: TGTGCCAGCAGCGTAGCCCCCAGTCGCTACGAGCAGTACTTC
d_gene: NA
abundance: NA
j_gene: TRBJ2-7
v_gene: TRBV9

CDR3aa: CASSSRGAISDTQYF
CDR3nt: TGTGCCAGCAGCTCTCGAGGGGCGATCTCAGATACGCAGTATTTT
d_gene: NA
abundance: NA
j_gene: TRBJ2-3
v_gene: TRBV5-4

CDR3aa: CAWSDFGTRGDEQYF
CDR3nt: TGTGCCTGGAGTGACTTCGGGACTCGGGGTGACGAGCAGTACTTC
d_gene: NA
abundance: NA
j_gene: TRBJ2-7
v_gene: TRBV30

CDR3aa: CASNRWNTEAFF
CDR3nt: TGTGCCAGTAACAGATGGAACACTGAAGCTTTCTTT
d_gene: NA
abundance: NA
j_gene: TRBJ1-1
v_gene: TRBV19

CDR3aa: CASSQGGGAGELFF
CDR3nt: TGTGCCAGCAGTCAAGGGGGGGGCGCCGGGGAGCTGTTTTTT
d_gene: NA
abundance: NA
j_gene: TRBJ2-2
v_gene: TRBV7-2

CDR3aa: CASSEGPEQFF
CDR3nt: TGTGCCAGCAGTGAGGGACCCGAGCAGTTCTTC
d_gene: NA
abundance: NA
j_gene: TRBJ2-1
v_gene: TRBV2

CDR3aa: CAISRTDTSTDTQYF
CDR3nt: TGTGCCATCAGTCGGACGGACACTAGCACAGATACGCAGTATTTT
d_gene: NA
abundance: once
j_gene: TRBJ2-3
v_gene: TRBV10-3

CDR3aa: CASSPTGGRSTEAFF
CDR3nt: TGTGCCAGCAGTCCGACAGGGGGCCGGTCCACTGAAGCTTTCTTT
d_gene: TRBD1
abundance: NA
j_gene: TRBJ1-1
v_gene: TRBV27

CDR3aa: CASSRQGQVTDTQYF
CDR3nt: TGTGCCAGCAGCCGACAGGGGCAGGTCACAGATACGCAGTATTTT
d_gene: TRBD1
abundance: NA
j_gene: TRBJ2-3
v_gene: TRBV7-9

CDR3aa: CASSSSGGGAYNEQFF
CDR3nt: TGTGCCAGCAGTTCTTCTGGTGGCGGGGCCTACAATGAGCAGTTCTTC
d_gene: NA
abundance: NA
j_gene: TRBJ2-1
v_gene: TRBV6-2/TRBV6-3

CDR3aa: CATSDWTGKKYF
CDR3nt: TGTGCCACCAGTGATTGGACGGGGAAAAAGTATTTT
d_gene: NA
abundance: NA
j_gene: TRBJ2-3
v_gene: TRBV24-1

CDR3aa: CASSASLRGETQYF
CDR3nt: TGCGCCAGCAGCGCTTCGCTTCGGGGGGAGACCCAGTACTTC
d_gene: NA
abundance: NA
j_gene: TRBJ2-5
v_gene: TRBV10-1

CDR3aa: CASSGPAPGHLYEQYF
CDR3nt: TGTGCCAGCAGCGGCCCGGCTCCGGGACATCTCTACGAGCAGTACTTC
d_gene: NA
abundance: NA
j_gene: TRBJ2-7
v_gene: TRBV7-9

CDR3aa: CASSPGDRAGYGYTF
CDR3nt: TGTGCCAGCAGTCCCGGGGACAGGGCGGGCTATGGCTACACCTTC
d_gene: TRBD1
abundance: NA
j_gene: TRBJ1-2
v_gene: TRBV2

CDR3aa: CASSFSSGDDNEQFF
CDR3nt: TGTGCCAGCAGCTTTTCTAGCGGGGACGACAATGAGCAGTTCTTC
d_gene: TRBD2
abundance: NA
j_gene: TRBJ2-1
v_gene: TRBV7-2

CDR3aa: CASSQDYSTDTQYF
CDR3nt: TGTGCCAGCAGCCAAGACTACTCAACAGATACGCAGTATTTT
d_gene: NA
abundance: NA
j_gene: TRBJ2-3
v_gene: TRBV3-1

CDR3aa: CASSPLRTGINEQFF
CDR3nt: TGTGCCAGCAGTCCCCTGAGGACAGGGATCAATGAGCAGTTCTTC
d_gene: TRBD1
abundance: NA
j_gene: TRBJ2-1
v_gene: TRBV28

CDR3aa: CASSPGTGGSAPLHF
CDR3nt: TGTGCCAGCAGTCCTGGGACAGGGGGCAGCGCACCCCTCCACTTT
d_gene: TRBD1
abundance: NA
j_gene: TRBJ1-6
v_gene: TRBV27

CDR3aa: CASSYEGHEQYF
CDR3nt: TGTGCCAGCAGTTACGAGGGTCACGAGCAGTACTTC
d_gene: NA
abundance: NA
j_gene: TRBJ2-7
v_gene: TRBV6-2/TRBV6-3

CDR3aa: CASSRGGRNEKLFF
CDR3nt: TGCGCCAGCAGCCGAGGGGGTAGAAATGAAAAACTGTTTTTT
d_gene: NA
abundance: NA
j_gene: TRBJ1-4
v_gene: TRBV4-3

CDR3aa: CASSHDGTWTDTQYF
CDR3nt: TGTGCCAGCAGCCATGACGGGACGTGGACAGATACGCAGTATTTT
d_gene: NA
abundance: NA
j_gene: TRBJ2-3
v_gene: TRBV7-2

CDR3aa: CATSRDSGAGGLDTQYF
CDR3nt: TGTGCCACCAGCAGAGATTCTGGAGCGGGGGGGCTAGATACGCAGTATTTT
d_gene: TRBD2
abundance: NA
j_gene: TRBJ2-3
v_gene: TRBV15

CDR3aa: CAISESRIGGARRDEQYF
CDR3nt: TGTGCCATCAGTGAGTCTAGGATCGGTGGCGCCCGACGGGACGAGCAGTACTTC
d_gene: NA
abundance: NA
j_gene: TRBJ2-7
v_gene: TRBV10-3

CDR3aa: CASSEQGAGEQYF
CDR3nt: TGTGCCAGCAGTGAACAGGGGGCCGGCGAGCAGTACTTC
d_gene: TRBD1
abundance: NA
j_gene: TRBJ2-7
v_gene: TRBV2